These T cell receptor beta chains were read from a single sample in a study of cytomegalovirus exposure and HLA in healthy donors. Libraries were prepared by immunoSEQ multiplex PCR; TCRdb keeps only in-frame clonotypes and omits some of them. The repertoire holds more than 100,000 clones, roughly 78% seen once, with about 3.9% in the top ten. The material sequenced was PBMCs. The receptors stem from a man aged 50 to 60 in good health and CMV-seropositive. The CDR3 runs from the conserved cysteine through the conserved F or W. The order of the fields is J gene, D gene, V gene, CDR3 protein. A D gene is named only where the DNA matches it firmly.

j_gene: TRBJ1-5; d_gene: NA; v_gene: TRBV7-6; CDR3aa: CASSQGAGNQPQHF
j_gene: TRBJ2-1; d_gene: NA; v_gene: TRBV18; CDR3aa: CASSPRAGAYNEQFF
j_gene: TRBJ1-1; d_gene: NA; v_gene: TRBV6-1; CDR3aa: CASRSTANTEAFF
j_gene: TRBJ1-1; d_gene: NA; v_gene: TRBV6-6; CDR3aa: CASSPARAGVTEAFF
j_gene: TRBJ1-5; d_gene: TRBD1; v_gene: TRBV5-1; CDR3aa: CASSLAADRGQPQHF
j_gene: TRBJ2-1; d_gene: TRBD2; v_gene: TRBV5-1; CDR3aa: CASSPVQLAGGEQFF
j_gene: TRBJ2-7; d_gene: TRBD1; v_gene: TRBV29-1; CDR3aa: CSVDLRPGQGQNEQYF
j_gene: TRBJ1-1; d_gene: NA; v_gene: TRBV5-1; CDR3aa: CASSFDRNTEAFF
j_gene: TRBJ2-5; d_gene: NA; v_gene: TRBV18; CDR3aa: CASSRQRETQYF
j_gene: TRBJ2-2; d_gene: TRBD1; v_gene: TRBV6-5; CDR3aa: CASSFTGQGVGGELFF
j_gene: TRBJ2-1; d_gene: NA; v_gene: TRBV7-9; CDR3aa: CASSPLSGRDNEQFF
j_gene: TRBJ2-1; d_gene: NA; v_gene: TRBV19; CDR3aa: CASTLMRGGYNEQFF
j_gene: TRBJ1-1; d_gene: NA; v_gene: TRBV19; CDR3aa: CASSIDRGNTEAFF
j_gene: TRBJ1-2; d_gene: NA; v_gene: TRBV6-1; CDR3aa: CASSETGSGYTF
j_gene: TRBJ2-2; d_gene: TRBD1; v_gene: TRBV5-4; CDR3aa: CASSRGTGDTGELFF
j_gene: TRBJ1-2; d_gene: NA; v_gene: TRBV7-2; CDR3aa: CASSPDQRYGYTF
j_gene: TRBJ2-7; d_gene: TRBD2; v_gene: TRBV12-5; CDR3aa: CASFLGAGGGEQYF
j_gene: TRBJ1-5; d_gene: NA; v_gene: TRBV6-5; CDR3aa: CASSLGRSNQPQHF
j_gene: TRBJ2-7; d_gene: TRBD1; v_gene: TRBV2; CDR3aa: CASSSDRVWDEQYF
j_gene: TRBJ2-3; d_gene: TRBD1; v_gene: TRBV28; CDR3aa: CASSQGAGGDTQYF
j_gene: TRBJ2-7; d_gene: NA; v_gene: TRBV5-1; CDR3aa: CASSLALSPTGNKNEQYF
j_gene: TRBJ2-7; d_gene: TRBD2; v_gene: TRBV19; CDR3aa: CASSPRAGGPYEQYF
j_gene: TRBJ1-2; d_gene: TRBD1; v_gene: TRBV10-3; CDR3aa: CAIRQGAGGYTF
j_gene: TRBJ2-1; d_gene: NA; v_gene: TRBV7-2; CDR3aa: CASSLAGSGINEQFF
j_gene: TRBJ1-2; d_gene: NA; v_gene: TRBV10-3; CDR3aa: CAISESVAGPVNYGYTF
j_gene: TRBJ2-1; d_gene: TRBD2; v_gene: TRBV28; CDR3aa: CASRTSGNNEQFF
j_gene: TRBJ1-1; d_gene: NA; v_gene: TRBV18; CDR3aa: CASSPPAGNTEAFF
j_gene: TRBJ2-7; d_gene: TRBD2; v_gene: TRBV4-1; CDR3aa: CASSQAGSGGYEQYF
j_gene: TRBJ1-1; d_gene: TRBD1; v_gene: TRBV5-1; CDR3aa: CASGTGANTEAFF
j_gene: TRBJ2-1; d_gene: NA; v_gene: TRBV11-2; CDR3aa: CASSLVLNLDEQFF
j_gene: TRBJ2-5; d_gene: TRBD2; v_gene: TRBV7-9; CDR3aa: CASSLVSTSGSLWETQYF
j_gene: TRBJ2-2; d_gene: TRBD1; v_gene: TRBV4-1; CDR3aa: CAPTGPTGELFF
j_gene: TRBJ2-1; d_gene: NA; v_gene: TRBV2; CDR3aa: CASSVQRVPFF
j_gene: TRBJ1-1; d_gene: TRBD1; v_gene: TRBV18; CDR3aa: CASSPLGQGNTEAFF
j_gene: TRBJ1-5; d_gene: TRBD1; v_gene: TRBV27; CDR3aa: CASSNGQGWNQPQHF
j_gene: TRBJ2-1; d_gene: NA; v_gene: TRBV9; CDR3aa: CASSDRGRDEQFF
j_gene: TRBJ2-7; d_gene: TRBD2; v_gene: TRBV11-2; CDR3aa: CASSFPPGTSGGPSHEQYF
j_gene: TRBJ2-7; d_gene: TRBD1; v_gene: TRBV5-6; CDR3aa: CASSFGQGASYEQYF
j_gene: TRBJ2-5; d_gene: NA; v_gene: TRBV7-2; CDR3aa: CASSLVDSRGETQYF
j_gene: TRBJ1-1; d_gene: TRBD1; v_gene: TRBV20-1; CDR3aa: CSAEGAGEAFF
j_gene: TRBJ2-1; d_gene: NA; v_gene: TRBV5-4; CDR3aa: CASSGGRERAEQFF
j_gene: TRBJ2-2; d_gene: NA; v_gene: TRBV7-2; CDR3aa: CASSSALAATGELFF
j_gene: TRBJ2-3; d_gene: NA; v_gene: TRBV5-1; CDR3aa: CASSLARDTQYF
j_gene: TRBJ1-1; d_gene: NA; v_gene: TRBV2; CDR3aa: CASSDWSMNTEAFF
j_gene: TRBJ2-3; d_gene: NA; v_gene: TRBV7-2; CDR3aa: CASSLVGTSTDTQYF
j_gene: TRBJ1-6; d_gene: NA; v_gene: TRBV2; CDR3aa: CASSVIRENSPLHF
j_gene: TRBJ2-7; d_gene: TRBD1; v_gene: TRBV7-2; CDR3aa: CASSLGQGRTYEQYF
j_gene: TRBJ2-7; d_gene: NA; v_gene: TRBV5-6; CDR3aa: CASSFGLADEQYF
j_gene: TRBJ2-7; d_gene: TRBD1; v_gene: TRBV4-3; CDR3aa: CASSQRARDRAAYEQYF
j_gene: TRBJ2-2; d_gene: TRBD1; v_gene: TRBV28; CDR3aa: CATRTGGTGELFF
j_gene: TRBJ1-1; d_gene: NA; v_gene: TRBV19; CDR3aa: CASSTGGLMNTEAFF
j_gene: TRBJ2-1; d_gene: TRBD2; v_gene: TRBV11-3; CDR3aa: CASSPGGDSYNEQFF
j_gene: TRBJ2-3; d_gene: NA; v_gene: TRBV19; CDR3aa: CASSILAGTDTQYF
j_gene: TRBJ2-3; d_gene: TRBD1; v_gene: TRBV6-5; CDR3aa: CASSARTGGADTQYF